This TCR beta chain was profiled in a study of blood T cell repertoires in COVID-19. Study in general: Samples of COVID-19 (acute and convalescent) were obtained from the United States, Italy and Spain.

The sample holds one count of this clone. In the study's own analysis: It was from reference gene primer amplification that nucleated cell counts were estimated. The method was immunoSEQ multiplex PCR; TCRdb's version includes in-frame clones alone and lacks a portion of them. That table is the source of V, J and clone size, and D and trimming were worked out from the DNA. This sample has roughly 400,000 clones, with roughly 84% found just once. Cohort allocation depended upon clinical history that participants reported. This receptor was obtained from a young woman who had been exposed to COVID-19. Sequencing was performed on PBMCs or T cells enriched from blood (not recorded which).

The CDR3 here is CASSLRQGVQGYTF. The CDR3, as DNA: TGTGCCAGCAGCTTACGACAGGGCGTTCAGGGCTACACCTTC. This rearrangement joins TRBV9 to TRBJ1-2; TRBD1 matches 7 bases. The CDR3 consists of 14 residues. The junction had 11 bases not matched to a gene; V was cut back by 4 bases and J by 8 bases. Germline CDR1 and CDR2: SGDLS and YYNGEE.